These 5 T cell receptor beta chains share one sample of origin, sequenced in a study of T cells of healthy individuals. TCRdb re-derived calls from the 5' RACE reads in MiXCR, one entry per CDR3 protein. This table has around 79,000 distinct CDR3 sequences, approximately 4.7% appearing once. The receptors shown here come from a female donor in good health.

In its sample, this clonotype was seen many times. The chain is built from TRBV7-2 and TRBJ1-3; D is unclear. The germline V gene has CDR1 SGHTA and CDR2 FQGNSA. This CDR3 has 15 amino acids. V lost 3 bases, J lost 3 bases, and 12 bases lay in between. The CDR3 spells CASSFMKGGGNTIYF. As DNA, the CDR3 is TGTGCCAGCAGCTTTATGAAGGGCGGTGGAAACACCATATATTTT.

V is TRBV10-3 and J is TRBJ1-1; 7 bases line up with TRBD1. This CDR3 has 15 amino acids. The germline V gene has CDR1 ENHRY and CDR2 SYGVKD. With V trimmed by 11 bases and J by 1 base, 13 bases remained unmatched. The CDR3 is CAAHGQVARNTEAFF. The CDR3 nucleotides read TGTGCCGCACACGGACAGGTGGCGAGGAACACTGAAGCTTTCTTT.

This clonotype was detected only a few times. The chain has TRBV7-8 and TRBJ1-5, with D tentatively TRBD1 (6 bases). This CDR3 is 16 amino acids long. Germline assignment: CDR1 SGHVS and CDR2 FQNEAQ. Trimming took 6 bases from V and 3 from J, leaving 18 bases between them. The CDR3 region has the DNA TGTGCCAGCAGACCGGGGGCGACCGGAGACAATCAGCCCCAGCATTTT. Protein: CASRPGATGDNQPQHF.

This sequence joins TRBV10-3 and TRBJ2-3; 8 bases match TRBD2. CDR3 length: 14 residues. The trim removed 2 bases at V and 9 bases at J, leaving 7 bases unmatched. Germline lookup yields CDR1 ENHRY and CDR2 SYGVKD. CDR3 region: CAISEEIGRDTQYF. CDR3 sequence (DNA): TGTGCCATCAGTGAGGAGATCGGGAGGGACACGCAGTATTTT.

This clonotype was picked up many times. Written as DNA, the CDR3 is TGTGCCAGCAGCTCGGACAGCTATGGCTACACCTTC. Its translation: CASSSDSYGYTF. This chain uses TRBV11-2 with TRBJ1-2, with D perhaps matching TRBD1 (6 bases). CDR1 and CDR2 from the germline V gene are SGHAT and FQNNGV. The V and J ends lost 4 bases and 4 bases respectively, with 7 bases between them. This CDR3 has 12 residues.